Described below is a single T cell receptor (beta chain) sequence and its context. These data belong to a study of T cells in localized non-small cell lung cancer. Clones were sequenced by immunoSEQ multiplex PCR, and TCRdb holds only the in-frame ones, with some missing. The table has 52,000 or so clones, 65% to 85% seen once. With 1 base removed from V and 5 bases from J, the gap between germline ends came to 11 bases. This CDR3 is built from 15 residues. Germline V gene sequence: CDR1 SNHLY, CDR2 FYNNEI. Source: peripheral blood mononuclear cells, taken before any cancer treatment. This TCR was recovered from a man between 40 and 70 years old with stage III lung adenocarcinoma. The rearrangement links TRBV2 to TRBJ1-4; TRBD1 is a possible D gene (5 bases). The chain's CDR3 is CASSEEVAGNEKLFF. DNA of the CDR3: TGTGCCAGCAGTGAAGAGGTAGCAGGGAATGAAAAACTGTTTTTT. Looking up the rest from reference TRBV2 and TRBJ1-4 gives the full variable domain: EPEVTQTPSHQVTQMGQEVILRCVPISNHLYFYWYRQILGQKVEFLVSFYNNEISEKSEIFDDQFSVERPDGSNFTLKIRSTKLEDSAMYFCASSEEVAGNEKLFFGSGTQLSVL.